These 2 T cell receptor beta chains came from one sample sequenced in a study of T cells after yellow fever vaccination. Using its own MiXCR run on the 5' RACE reads, TCRdb lists one record per CDR3 protein. The data contain about 210,000 distinct CDR3 sequences, 3.2% of them singletons. This specimen consisted of CD4+ T cells sorted from PBMCs, obtained 10 days after the yellow fever booster vaccination. All receptors come from a young man who received the YFV17D yellow fever vaccine.

In this sample, this clonotype turned up a few times. An end of the junction differs from the germline gene, which may be a read error. This chain uses TRBV18 with TRBJ2-1, with 8 bases fitting TRBD1. Germline-derived CDR1 and CDR2 are KGHSH and LQKENI. The CDR3 extends over 11 amino acids. In DNA, the CDR3 is TGTGCCAGCTCGCCACAGGGGGTTTTTTTCTTC. Translating gives CASSPQGVFFF. Based on the CDR3 plus reference TRBV18 and TRBJ2-1, the full variable domain is NAGVMQNPRHLVRRRGQEARLRCSPMKGHSHVYWYRQLPEEGLKFMVYLQKENIIDESGMPKERFSAEFPKEGPSILRIQQVVRGDSAAYFCASSPQGVFFFGPGTRLTVL.

The chain couples TRBV3-1 to TRBJ1-6; D gene ambiguous. There are 12 residues in the CDR3. Germline V gives CDR1 LGHDT, CDR2 YNNKEL (reference sequence). Trimming stripped 1 base from V and 11 bases from J, with 6 bases between. The CDR3 spells CASSQGFPPLHF. Here the CDR3 DNA reads TGTGCCAGCAGCCAAGGATTTCCACCCCTCCACTTT.